This is a list of T cell receptor beta chains from one sample in a study of identifying expanded T cells in peripheral blood. Produced via immunoSEQ multiplex PCR; TCRdb's table is partial and in-frame only. The sample includes about 78,000 clones, 84% seen only once; the top ten take 15% to 20%. Sequencing input: blood. Receptors were obtained from a person aged 18 to 75 in good health. The CDR3 runs from the conserved cysteine through the conserved F or W. A D gene is named only where the DNA matches it firmly. Some rows mark clone size as missing; the rest say once, few, many or name a class of expanded clone.

>NA|TRBV19|NA|TRBJ2-1
CASSPRYNEQFF
TGTGCCAGTAGTCCCAGGTACAATGAGCAGTTCTTC
>few|TRBV27|TRBD2|TRBJ2-7
CASSRTSGYEQYF
TGTGCCAGCAGCAGGACTAGCGGGTACGAGCAGTACTTC
>NA|TRBV7-8|NA|TRBJ2-4
CASSPRDRRENIQYF
TGTGCCAGCAGCCCCCGCGATCGGAGGGAAAACATTCAGTACTTC
>few|TRBV7-3|NA|TRBJ2-2
CASSLHKTGELFF
TGTGCCAGCAGCTTACACAAAACCGGGGAGCTGTTTTTT
>NA|TRBV7-7|NA|TRBJ2-3
CASSPRTADTQYF
TGTGCTAGCAGCCCCCGGACAGCAGATACGCAGTATTTT
>few|TRBV7-2|TRBD2|TRBJ2-3
CASSLRAGPTDTQYF
TGTGCCAGCAGCTTACGAGCGGGGCCCACAGATACGCAGTATTTT
>NA|TRBV6-6|NA|TRBJ1-2
CASSYPGEGRGSGYTF
TGTGCCAGCAGTTACCCAGGGGAGGGGCGGGGGTCTGGCTACACCTTC
>NA|TRBV6-5|NA|TRBJ2-5
CASSPFWGDETQYF
TGTGCCAGCAGTCCCTTTTGGGGGGACGAGACCCAGTACTTC
>NA|TRBV5-1|TRBD1|TRBJ1-4
CASRTGSSTNEKLFF
TGCGCCAGCAGGACAGGGTCGTCAACTAATGAAAAACTGTTTTTT
>few|TRBV5-1|NA|TRBJ1-5
CASSLDSNQPQHF
TGCGCCAGCAGCTTGGATAGCAATCAGCCCCAGCATTTT
>once|TRBV11-2|NA|TRBJ2-1
CASSLMRTRGYEQFF
TGTGCCAGCAGCTTGATGCGAACTAGAGGCTATGAGCAGTTCTTC
>once|TRBV28|NA|TRBJ1-1
CASSFLGRGIVTEAFF
TGTGCCAGCAGTTTTTTAGGGCGGGGGATTGTCACTGAAGCTTTCTTT
>NA|TRBV5-1|NA|TRBJ2-2
CASSLTLAHTGELFF
TGCGCCAGCAGCTTAACACTGGCGCACACCGGGGAGCTGTTTTTT
>NA|TRBV7-2|NA|TRBJ1-3
CASSLNFPGPSATGNTIYF
TGTGCCAGCAGCTTAAACTTTCCGGGACCCTCGGCCACTGGAAACACCATATATTTT
>NA|TRBV6-5|NA|TRBJ1-1
CASSYSGQPGRTLAFF
TGTGCCAGCAGTTACTCCGGACAGCCTGGCCGAACATTAGCTTTCTTT
>NA|TRBV28|NA|TRBJ2-1
CASSDRWTYLYNEQFF
TGTGCCAGCAGTGACCGTTGGACCTATCTTTACAATGAGCAGTTCTTC
>NA|TRBV7-9|NA|TRBJ2-7
CASSPGTTWYEQYF
TGTGCCAGCAGCCCCGGGACAACCTGGTACGAGCAGTACTTC
>NA|TRBV4-3|TRBD2|TRBJ2-3
CASSQSGLAGLDTQYF
TGCGCCAGCAGCCAATCGGGACTAGCGGGGCTAGATACGCAGTATTTT
>NA|TRBV5-4|TRBD2|TRBJ2-7
CASSFELAGAGQYF
TGTGCCAGCAGCTTTGAACTAGCGGGAGCAGGGCAGTACTTC
>NA|TRBV10-3|TRBD2|TRBJ2-7
CAISDSGSYEQYF
TGTGCCATCAGTGATAGCGGGAGCTACGAGCAGTACTTC
>NA|TRBV6-5|TRBD2|TRBJ2-7
CASTRGTSGEQYF
TGTGCCAGCACCAGAGGGACTAGCGGAGAGCAGTACTTC
>NA|TRBV7-9|TRBD1|TRBJ1-2
CASSAPGQGNGYTF
TGTGCCAGCAGCGCACCGGGACAGGGGAATGGCTACACCTTC
>NA|TRBV5-1|NA|TRBJ2-1
CASSLASRYNEQFF
TGCGCCAGCAGCTTGGCCTCGCGTTACAATGAGCAGTTCTTC
>NA|TRBV19|TRBD1|TRBJ1-3
CATTMGQGMHGNTIYF
TGTGCCACTACCATGGGACAGGGAATGCACGGAAACACCATATATTTT
>NA|TRBV28|NA|TRBJ2-7
CAGGSAIYPYEQYF
TGTGCCGGGGGTTCTGCGATTTATCCGTACGAGCAGTACTTC
>NA|TRBV19|TRBD1|TRBJ2-5
CASSIRRTGQETQYF
TGTGCCAGTAGTATTAGGAGGACAGGCCAAGAGACCCAGTACTTC
>NA|TRBV13|NA|TRBJ2-1
CASSREGGTYNEQFF
TGTGCCAGCAGCCGTGAGGGCGGGACCTACAATGAGCAGTTCTTC
>NA|TRBV14|NA|TRBJ1-1
CASSPLGEGFDTEAFF
TGTGCCAGCAGCCCGTTGGGTGAAGGGTTCGACACTGAAGCTTTCTTT
>NA|TRBV7-2|NA|TRBJ1-1
CASSWTNTEAFF
TGTGCCAGCAGTTGGACGAACACTGAAGCTTTCTTT
>medium-sized|TRBV7-2|NA|TRBJ1-5
CASSPRTPGPNQPQHF
TGTGCCAGCAGCCCGCGAACCCCTGGCCCTAATCAGCCCCAGCATTTT
>NA|TRBV23-1|NA|TRBJ2-5
CANSQETQYF
TGCGCCAACTCCCAAGAGACCCAGTACTTC
>NA|TRBV9|TRBD1|TRBJ2-5
CASSASSDRDQETQYF
TGTGCCAGCAGCGCTAGTTCTGACAGGGACCAAGAGACCCAGTACTTC
>NA|TRBV15|TRBD1|TRBJ2-7
CATSRTGTGLSEQYF
TGTGCCACCAGCAGGACCGGGACAGGGTTAAGCGAGCAGTACTTC
>NA|TRBV7-2|TRBD2|TRBJ2-1
CASSLGLRTSGRDNEQFF
TGTGCCAGCAGCTTGGGTCTTAGGACTAGCGGGCGTGACAATGAGCAGTTCTTC
>NA|TRBV5-1|TRBD2|TRBJ2-2
CASSSQTTSGTNTGELFF
TGCGCCAGCAGCTCCCAAACGACTAGCGGGACTAACACCGGGGAGCTGTTTTTT
>NA|TRBV6-5|NA|TRBJ2-7
CASSKDSQIYEQYF
TGTGCCAGCAGTAAGGACAGTCAGATCTACGAGCAGTACTTC
>NA|TRBV5-6|TRBD1|TRBJ1-2
CASSLDGTGNYGYTF
TGTGCCAGCAGCTTGGACGGGACAGGCAACTATGGCTACACCTTC
>NA|TRBV6-6|NA|TRBJ1-2
CASSQGGNYGYTF
TGTGCCAGCAGCCAGGGCGGTAACTATGGCTACACCTTC
>NA|TRBV5-1|TRBD2|TRBJ2-7
CASSLSGGGNEQYF
TGCGCCAGCAGCCTGTCGGGGGGAGGAAACGAGCAGTACTTC
>NA|TRBV5-6|NA|TRBJ2-7
CASIRRWGSGEQYF
TGTGCCAGCATCCGTCGGTGGGGTTCGGGCGAGCAGTACTTC